A single sample gave rise to the 6 T cell receptor beta chains below, sequenced in a study of long-term antiretroviral therapy in people with HIV. Assay version v3.0 of immunoSEQ was used, and it was run at survey level. The table came from immunoSEQ multiplex PCR; TCRdb's copy has only in-frame clones and leaves some out. The sample holds some 20,000 clones, just over 90% seen once. The sample here was unsorted PBMCs, taken 4.4 years before starting antiretroviral therapy. The source is a woman younger than 45 with HIV.

V usage is TRBV19 and J usage is TRBJ1-5, with a tentative D call TRBD1 (5 bases). The CDR3 is 18 residues long. Germline values: CDR1 LNHDA, CDR2 SQIVND (reference sequence). V lost 7 bases and J lost 0, with 22 bases in between. CDR3 bases: TGTGCCAGTACCCCCAGGGTGGGGACGCTATATAGCAATCAGCCCCAGCATTTT. Its protein is CASTPRVGTLYSNQPQHF. The whole variable domain, remainder taken from reference TRBV19 and TRBJ1-5, is DGGITQSPKYLFRKEGQNVTLSCEQNLNHDAMYWYRQDPGQGLRLIYYSQIVNDFQKGDIAEGYSVSREKKESFPLTVTSAQKNPTAFYLCASTPRVGTLYSNQPQHFGDGTRLSIL.

The gene calls are TRBV19 and TRBJ1-5; no clear D gene. The germline gives CDR1 LNHDA, CDR2 SQIVND (reference sequence). Deletions cut 1 base from V and 2 bases from J, with 12 bases between. This CDR3 comprises 16 residues. The CDR3 region is CASSIGGRGRNQPQHF. The CDR3, as DNA: TGTGCCAGTAGTATAGGGGGTAGAGGCCGCAATCAGCCCCAGCATTTT.

The V gene is TRBV14, the J gene TRBJ2-7; 10 nucleotides line up with TRBD1. Germline trimming cut 5 bases from V and 4 bases from J; bases unmatched to any gene: 11. The germline CDR1 and CDR2 sequences are SGHDN and FVKESK. CDR3 size: 16 residues. CDR3 bases: TGTGCCAGCAGCTCCCAGACAGGGGGCGGTAGGTACGAGCAGTACTTC. Translating gives CASSSQTGGGRYEQYF. The full variable domain, its missing parts supplied by reference TRBV14 and TRBJ2-7, is EAGVTQFPSHSVIEKGQTVTLRCDPISGHDNLYWYRRVMGKEIKFLLHFVKESKQDESGMPNNRFLAERTGGTYSTLKVQPAELEDSGVYFCASSSQTGGGRYEQYFGPGTRLTVT.

The chain combines TRBV4-3 with TRBJ1-1, with no clear D. Trimming left V 1 base short and J 0 bases short, with 6 bases between. The CDR3 is made up of 14 amino acids. Germline lookup yields CDR1 LGHNA and CDR2 YSLEER. The CDR3, as DNA: TGCGCCAGCAGCCAAGCGCTGTTGAACACTGAAGCTTTCTTT. It encodes CASSQALLNTEAFF.

The chain couples TRBV9 to TRBJ2-3, with 13 bases matching TRBD2. From germline, CDR1 is SGDLS and CDR2 YYNGEE. The CDR3 spans 18 residues. With V trimmed by 3 bases and J by 6 bases, 13 bases remained unmatched. The DNA for the CDR3 is TGTGCCAGCAGCGCCAGACTAGCGGGGGGACTTGGGTCGGATACGCAGTATTTT. Translation gives CASSARLAGGLGSDTQYF.

The chain joins TRBV9 to TRBJ2-1; 12 positions match TRBD2. CDR1 is SGDLS, CDR2 YYNGEE, per germline. CDR3 length equals 15 residues. V gave up 3 bases and J gave up 7 bases; unmatched junction bases: 5. In DNA, the CDR3 is TGTGCCAGCAGCGCGACTAGCGGGGGTTCAAATGAGCAGTTCTTC. This codes for CASSATSGGSNEQFF. The full variable domain, its missing parts supplied by reference TRBV9 and TRBJ2-1, is DSGVTQTPKHLITATGQRVTLRCSPRSGDLSVYWYQQSLDQGLQFLIQYYNGEERAKGNILERFSAQQFPDLHSELNLSSLELGDSALYFCASSATSGGSNEQFFGPGTRLTVL.